This section outlines one T cell receptor beta chain sequence together with its context. Under the authors' procedure: Amplifying reference gene primers gave estimates of nucleated cell counts. This table comes from immunoSEQ multiplex PCR, and its TCRdb copy is limited to in-frame clones, with some not included. The D gene and trimming were derived from the DNA, and the V and J assignments and clone size from that table. Altogether 150,000 to 200,000 clones are present, approximately 87% being singletons, with the ten largest covering 0.75% to 0.95%. This sample is drawn from a study of blood T cell repertoires in COVID-19. Study-level background: COVID-19 samples, acute and convalescent, were from the United States, Italy and Spain. PBMCs, B-cell-depleted T cells, or T cells were the source of the cDNA or gDNA that made up the material.

J was trimmed by 4 bases and V by 0 bases; bases with no gene match: 11. In germline, CDR1 is MNHEY, CDR2 SMNVEV (reference sequence). The CDR3 is made up of 17 amino acids. The V and J genes are TRBV27 and TRBJ2-7; 8 nucleotides line up with TRBD1. Material for sequencing was peripheral blood. This sequence was found in a woman in her 70s with acute or convalescent COVID-19. The CDR3 protein is CASSLSSPDRGVYEQYF. The CDR3 DNA reads TGTGCCAGCAGTTTATCATCCCCTGACAGGGGAGTATACGAGCAGTACTTC.